Given below is one TCR beta chain in context. What it binds is unknown. Profiled with immunoSEQ multiplex PCR; TCRdb holds only in-frame clones, not every one. The table has about 52,000 clones, 91% seen once. The CDR3 contains 12 residues. The junction had 6 bases not matched to a gene; V was cut back by 10 bases and J by 3 bases. Germline assignment: CDR1 ENHRY and CDR2 SYGVKD. The nonmyeloablative bone marrow transplants came from related graft donors, with transient mixed chimerism. Unstimulated regulatory T cells (CD4+CD25+CD127-), CD4+CD25- non-regulatory cells, CD4 and CD8 cells were FACS-sorted from thawed PBMCs. This entry is derived from a study of Tregs in tolerant kidney transplant recipients. Findings and caveats of the study: Biological reproducibility was not directly addressed in this study.

The chain employs TRBV10-3 and TRBJ2-7; 7 bases are shared with TRBD2. The sequencing here drew on CD8+ T cells from blood (PBMCs), taken 24 months after the transplant. This sequence was found in a human patient who received a combined kidney and bone marrow transplant. Among the T cells, some may be from the graft donor. CDR3 amino acids: CATTSVSYEQYF. The DNA for the CDR3 is TGTGCCACTACTAGCGTTAGCTACGAGCAGTACTTC.